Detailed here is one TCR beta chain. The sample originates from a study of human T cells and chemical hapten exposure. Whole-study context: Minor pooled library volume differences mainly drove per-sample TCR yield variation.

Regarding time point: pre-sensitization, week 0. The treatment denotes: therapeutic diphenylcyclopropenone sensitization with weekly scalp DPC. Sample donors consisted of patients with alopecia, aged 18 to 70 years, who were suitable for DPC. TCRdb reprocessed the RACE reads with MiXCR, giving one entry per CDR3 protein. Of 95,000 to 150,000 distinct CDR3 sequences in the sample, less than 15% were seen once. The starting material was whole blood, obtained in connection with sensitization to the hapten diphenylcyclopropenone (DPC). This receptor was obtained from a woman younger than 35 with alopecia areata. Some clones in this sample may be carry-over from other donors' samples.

The CDR3: CASSEALAGEQYF. The CDR3 DNA is TGTGCCAGCAGTGAAGCGCTCGCAGGGGAGCAGTACTTC. V and J are TRBV2 and TRBJ2-7; TRBD1 might be the D (5 bases). V was pared by 0 bases and J by 7 bases, with 10 bases between. This CDR3 has 13 amino acids. Germline assignment: CDR1 SNHLY and CDR2 FYNNEI.